The rows below give T cell receptor beta chains drawn from one sample of a study of T cell responses to AZD1222 COVID-19 vaccine. The assay was immunoSEQ multiplex PCR, and TCRdb's table has in-frame clones only and misses some. Of over 85,000 clones in the sample, 84% were seen once. Sequencing was performed on peripheral blood, taken 28 days after the second AZD1222 dose. These receptors all come from an adult who received the AZD1222 COVID-19 vaccine. CDR3s include the opening cysteine and the closing phenylalanine or tryptophan. The D gene is left open where the match is weak. Size tells how often a clone was seen (once, few, many) or the class of an expanded clone, and some rows leave it out.

TRBJ1-1 | few | NA | TRBV30 | TGTGCCTGGAGTGTAGTTTCTGAAGCTTTCTTT | CAWSVVSEAFF
TRBJ2-1 | NA | NA | TRBV5-1 | TGCGCCAGCAGCGTAGCCGGGACCGCTAGCGATGAGCAGTTCTTC | CASSVAGTASDEQFF
TRBJ1-2 | NA | NA | TRBV18 | TGTGCCAGCTCACCACCGGGGGGCTATGGCTACACCTTC | CASSPPGGYGYTF
TRBJ2-4 | NA | TRBD1 | TRBV11-3 | TGTGCCAGCAGTCCTTCCCCGACAGGGAGCATTCAGTACTTC | CASSPSPTGSIQYF
TRBJ1-3 | NA | NA | TRBV6-5 | TGTGCCAGCAGTTATGGGCAGGGCATCGGAAACACCATATATTTT | CASSYGQGIGNTIYF
TRBJ1-3 | NA | NA | TRBV9 | TGTGCCAGCAGCGTCAGAGAGTCGGTGGACACCATATATTTT | CASSVRESVDTIYF
TRBJ2-1 | NA | NA | TRBV7-3 | TGTGCCAGCAGCTTGGGACCACCCAATGAGCAGTTCTTC | CASSLGPPNEQFF
TRBJ1-6 | NA | NA | TRBV9 | TGTGCCAGCAGCGCATCCCCGGGCTCACCCCTCCACTTT | CASSASPGSPLHF
TRBJ2-6 | NA | NA | TRBV28 | TGTGCCAGCGGTACACAAGGGGGTGGTGGGGCCAACGTCCTGACTTTC | CASGTQGGGGANVLTF
TRBJ2-7 | NA | NA | TRBV6-6 | TGTGCCAGCAGTTACTCAGGCAGGACCTACGAGCAGTACTTC | CASSYSGRTYEQYF
TRBJ1-1 | NA | NA | TRBV5-1 | TGCGCCAGCAGCTTGGACGGGGAAAGGGGCACTGAAGCTTTCTTT | CASSLDGERGTEAFF
TRBJ2-5 | once | NA | TRBV7-2 | TGTGCCAGCAGCTATAGCCAGAGGGAGACCCAGTACTTC | CASSYSQRETQYF
TRBJ1-2 | NA | NA | TRBV18 | TGTGCCAGCTCACCCTCGGCAGGCTTCTATGGCTACACCTTC | CASSPSAGFYGYTF
TRBJ1-2 | NA | NA | TRBV5-1 | TGCGCCAGCAGCTCAGGTCTTTATGGCTACACCTTC | CASSSGLYGYTF
TRBJ2-2 | few | TRBD2 | TRBV6-5 | TGTGCCAGCAGTACGGGACTAGTGACCACCGGGGAGCTGTTTTTT | CASSTGLVTTGELFF
TRBJ1-2 | NA | NA | TRBV2 | TGTGCCAGCTTCGACACCCCGGCTATCGGGGTAAACTATGGCTACACCTTC | CASFDTPAIGVNYGYTF
TRBJ1-3 | NA | NA | TRBV5-8 | TGTGCCAGCAGCCCTAGCTCTGGAAACACCATATATTTT | CASSPSSGNTIYF
TRBJ2-3 | NA | NA | TRBV9 | TGTGCCAGCAGCGTAGGAGGGGGGGCCAGGGATACGCAGTATTTT | CASSVGGGARDTQYF
TRBJ2-7 | NA | TRBD1 | TRBV6-5 | TGTGCCAGCAGTTACGGTGGGACAGGGAGGCTCGAGCAGTACTTC | CASSYGGTGRLEQYF
TRBJ1-4 | NA | NA | TRBV11-3 | TGTGCCAGCAGCCACAGGACTCCAACTAATGAAAAACTGTTTTTT | CASSHRTPTNEKLFF
TRBJ2-7 | NA | NA | TRBV11-3 | TGTGCCAGCAGCTTAGACTCCTACGAGCAGTACTTC | CASSLDSYEQYF
TRBJ2-1 | NA | TRBD2 | TRBV3-1/TRBV3-2 | TGTGCCAGCAGTTTGCGGGGGGATTACAATGAGCAGTTCTTC | CASSLRGDYNEQFF
TRBJ1-3 | NA | NA | TRBV5-1 | TGCGCCAGTAGGGTTAGCTCTGGAAACACCATATATTTT | CASRVSSGNTIYF
TRBJ1-2 | NA | NA | TRBV11-2 | TGTGCCAGCAGCTTAGATCTGGGGGACGGCTACACCTTC | CASSLDLGDGYTF
TRBJ2-1 | NA | TRBD1 | TRBV30 | TGTGCCTGGAGTAGGTACCCGAGACAGGGGTCAAGGGGGTCAAGGGATGGTTATGAGCAGTTCTTC | CAWSRYPRQGSRGSRDGYEQFF
TRBJ1-1 | few | NA | TRBV2 | TGTGCCAGCAGTGATGGCGGCAGGGCCGCATCAGGAGCTTTCTTT | CASSDGGRAASGAFF
TRBJ2-3 | once | NA | TRBV5-1 | TGCGCCAGCAGCTTGGTGGGGCGGGGAGATACGCAGTATTTT | CASSLVGRGDTQYF
TRBJ1-2 | NA | NA | TRBV19 | TGTGCCAGTAGTCGGGGGGCCGCAATTAATGGCTACACCTTC | CASSRGAAINGYTF
TRBJ2-2 | NA | NA | TRBV7-3 | TGTGCCAGCAGCCCTACCGGAAACACCGGGGAGCTGTTTTTT | CASSPTGNTGELFF
TRBJ2-7 | NA | TRBD1 | TRBV5-4 | TGTGCCAGCAGCTACCGGGACAGCTCCTACGAGCAGTACTTC | CASSYRDSSYEQYF
TRBJ2-7 | once | NA | TRBV11-3 | TGTGCCAGCAGCTCCACAGGGTACGAGCAGTACTTC | CASSSTGYEQYF
TRBJ2-7 | NA | TRBD1 | TRBV18 | TGTGCCAGCTCTGCCGGGACAGGGAACTACGAGCAGTACTTC | CASSAGTGNYEQYF
TRBJ1-1 | few | NA | TRBV3-1/TRBV3-2 | TGTGCCAGCAGCCAATTTGTGAGGACAGCTGCAGGGCCGGCTCTTTTT | CASSQFVRTAAGPALF
TRBJ1-2 | few | NA | TRBV28 | TGTGCCAGCAGTCCCCCCGTCTATGGCTACACCTTC | CASSPPVYGYTF